This T cell receptor beta chain emerged from a study of radiotherapy plus CTLA-4 blockade in lung cancer. The V and J ends lost 5 bases and 0 bases respectively, with 7 bases between them. The germline V gene has CDR1 SGHAT and CDR2 FQNNGV. The CDR3 contains 13 residues. Libraries were prepared by immunoSEQ multiplex PCR; TCRdb keeps only in-frame clonotypes and omits some of them. Here the sample spans 50,000 to 70,000 clones, about three quarters being singletons. This clone appeared a single time. The chain recombines TRBV11-2 with TRBJ1-1, with D uncertain. Specimen: peripheral blood, collected from a patient treated with radiotherapy plus ipilimumab. The clonotype comes from a human donor with non-small cell lung cancer who had a partial response to radiotherapy plus ipilimumab. The CDR3, as DNA: TGTGCCAGCAGCCCCACAGTGAACACTGAAGCTTTCTTT. It yields the protein CASSPTVNTEAFF.